These 2 T cell receptor beta chains share one sample of origin, sequenced in a study of cytomegalovirus exposure and HLA in healthy donors (dated by TCRdb to the late 2010s). Libraries came from the immunoSEQ multiplex PCR assay. The multiplex PCR relied on a mix of 60 forward primers for TCR Vbeta segments and 13 reverse primers for TCR Jbeta segments. The immuneACCESS repertoire file appears here via TCRdb, limited to in-frame rearrangements. These files lack a portion of the clones; in checked studies, under half of the deficit traces to unresolved V genes, and the cause of the others is not known. The table for this sample lists some 160,000 clones; about 72% of them were counted only once. Over 2% of the sample is taken by the ten largest. Sequencing input: PBMCs. The receptor source for this set is a man aged 35-49 years in good health and CMV-seronegative.

The V call is TRBV28, the J call TRBJ2-5; tentative D call: TRBD2 (6 bases). Trimming shortened V by 4 bases and J by 0 bases, and 15 bases separated the two germline ends. CDR3 length: 16 amino acids. CDR1 is MDHEN and CDR2 is SYDVKM in the germline V gene. The CDR3: CASSSQEGEHQETQYF. CDR3 coding DNA: TGTGCCAGCAGTTCCCAGGAGGGTGAGCACCAAGAGACCCAGTACTTC.

V and J are TRBV6-1 and TRBJ2-7, with TRBD1 matching 11 bases. Trimming at V came to 5 bases and at J to 3 bases, leaving 6 bases not matched to a gene. The CDR3 is 15 residues long. Germline V lookup: CDR1 MNHNS, CDR2 SASEGT. The CDR3 here is CASSPQGTGGYEQYF. The CDR3 nucleotides read TGTGCCAGCAGTCCACAAGGGACAGGGGGCTACGAGCAGTACTTC.